One sample yielded the 23 T cell receptor beta chains listed below, sequenced in a study of cytomegalovirus exposure and HLA in healthy donors. The PCR ran on 60 Vbeta and 13 Jbeta primers. Sequenced by immunoSEQ multiplex PCR; TCRdb stores in-frame clones only, minus some. This table holds some 160,000 clones, about 70% found once. The sample was PBMCs. These receptor sequences come from a man between 60 and 70 years old in good health and CMV-seronegative.

The genes are TRBV5-8 and TRBJ2-2, with TRBD2 as a possible D gene (5 bases). This CDR3 region has 14 residues. In germline, CDR1 is SGHTS, CDR2 YDEGEE. Trimming took off 3 bases at V and 6 bases at J, with 12 bases between the two ends. The CDR3 here is CASSSYLEAGELFF. CDR3 in DNA: TGTGCCAGCAGCTCCTACTTGGAGGCCGGGGAGCTGTTTTTT.

The gene calls are TRBV5-1 and TRBJ2-1; D is undetermined. V was pared by 9 bases and J by 0 bases, with 13 bases between. Germline CDR1 is SGHRS and CDR2 is YFSETQ. This CDR3 contains 14 residues. This chain's CDR3 is CATKLLSSYNEQFF. The CDR3 DNA is TGCGCCACCAAGCTACTGAGCTCCTACAATGAGCAGTTCTTC. The full variable domain, its missing parts supplied by reference TRBV5-1 and TRBJ2-1, is KAGVTQTPRYLIKTRGQQVTLSCSPISGHRSVSWYQQTPGQGLQFLFEYFSETQRNKGNFPGRFSGRQFSNSRSEMNVSTLELGDSALYLCATKLLSSYNEQFFGPGTRLTVL.

This clone was counted a single time. V gene TRBV6-5 combines with J gene TRBJ1-1; D is unclear. In germline, CDR1 is MNHEY, CDR2 SVGAGI. CDR3 size: 14 residues. V lost 6 bases and J 11 bases, leaving 22 bases between the germline ends. The CDR3 loop is CASSLLVGGSWAFF. The CDR3 DNA reads as TGTGCCAGCAGCCTCCTGGTAGGCGGCAGTTGGGCTTTCTTT.

The V gene is TRBV9, the J gene TRBJ2-5, with 10 bases aligning to TRBD2. Germline CDR1 SGDLS, CDR2 YYNGEE. Unmatched junction bases numbered 7, after V lost 4 bases and J lost 1 base. CDR3 length: 16 amino acids. The CDR3 sequence: CASSSAAGGTQETQYF. For the CDR3, the DNA is TGTGCCAGCAGCTCAGCAGCGGGAGGGACCCAAGAGACCCAGTACTTC.

This chain joins TRBV7-2 and TRBJ2-3; 7 nucleotides line up with TRBD2. Germline CDR1 is SGHTA and CDR2 is FQGNSA. The CDR3 consists of 15 residues. With V trimmed by 4 bases and J by 1 base, 5 bases remained unmatched. The CDR3 sequence: CASSSWTSGTDTQYF. Written as DNA, the CDR3 is TGTGCCAGCAGCTCGTGGACTAGTGGCACAGATACGCAGTATTTT.

This chain connects TRBV27 to TRBJ1-1, with D unresolved. V was shortened by 6 bases and J by 5 bases, with 7 bases between the two germline ends. The CDR3 loop spans 11 amino acids. From germline, CDR1 is MNHEY and CDR2 SMNVEV (reference sequence). The CDR3 spells CASRFGTEAFF. The DNA of the CDR3 is TGTGCCAGCAGATTCGGGACTGAAGCTTTCTTT.

On this clone: The sample contains more than one DNA sequence encoding this CDR3. The rearrangement joins TRBV6-1 to TRBJ1-1, with D possibly being TRBD1 (5 bases). This CDR3 region has 13 residues. Germline values: CDR1 MNHNS, CDR2 SASEGT. The V gene lost 7 bases and the J gene lost 1 base, with 10 bases spanning the gap. The CDR3 coding sequence is TGTGCCAGCACCGGGGGTGGGAACACTGAAGCTTTCTTT. Protein sequence: CASTGGGNTEAFF.

V is TRBV5-4 and J is TRBJ1-1; tentatively, D is TRBD1 (5 bases). Germline assignment: CDR1 SGHNT and CDR2 YYREEE (reference sequence). Trimming took 7 bases from V and 0 from J, leaving 10 bases between them. The length of the CDR3 is 13 residues. This CDR3 reads CASGGDLNTEAFF. The DNA for the CDR3 is TGTGCCAGCGGGGGGGACCTGAACACTGAAGCTTTCTTT.

V usage is TRBV5-1 and J usage is TRBJ1-4; 8 nucleotides agree with TRBD1. V lost 2 bases to trimming and J lost 3 bases; unmatched junction nucleotides: 6. The germline V gene has CDR1 SGHRS and CDR2 YFSETQ. This CDR3 comprises 16 residues. CDR3 sequence reads: CASSLNRGLANEKLFF. The CDR3 DNA follows: TGCGCCAGCAGCTTAAACAGGGGGTTGGCTAATGAAAAACTGTTTTTT.

This chain connects TRBV6-5 to TRBJ1-2, with D possibly TRBD1 on 6 matching bases. The CDR3 covers 14 residues. V was clipped by 6 bases and J by 4 bases, with 15 bases between them. The germline V gene encodes CDR1 MNHEY and CDR2 SVGAGI. The CDR3 loop reads CASSPTRGAYGYTF. CDR3 coding DNA: TGTGCCAGCAGCCCGACCCGGGGGGCCTATGGCTACACCTTC.

The rearrangement links TRBV7-7 to TRBJ2-1; no firm D call. The CDR3 runs 13 residues. The germline V and J ends were trimmed by 0 bases and 7 bases, with 7 bases remaining between them. Germline lookup yields CDR1 SSHAT and CDR2 FNYEAQ (reference sequence). The CDR3: CASSLAETNEQFF. The CDR3 region has the DNA TGTGCCAGCAGCTTAGCGGAGACTAATGAGCAGTTCTTC.

The chain recombines TRBV6-5 with TRBJ1-2, with a tentative D call TRBD1 (5 bases). Between the trimmed V and J ends, which lost 6 bases and 7 bases, there was a span of 15 bases. Germline assignment: CDR1 MNHEY and CDR2 SVGAGI. The CDR3 extends over 13 amino acids. The CDR3 sequence is CASRIPGMGGYTF. CDR3 DNA sequence: TGTGCCAGCAGAATTCCAGGGATGGGTGGCTACACCTTC.

The gene calls are TRBV5-1 and TRBJ2-5, with 11 bases lining up with TRBD2. Looked up from germline, CDR1 is SGHRS and CDR2 is YFSETQ. This CDR3 contains 15 residues. After removal of 4 bases from V and 5 bases from J, the junction contained 7 bases not matched to a gene. DNA for the CDR3: TGCGCCAGCAGCCGTAGCGGGAGGGCCATGGAGACCCAGTACTTC. Translation: CASSRSGRAMETQYF.

The chain employs TRBV7-9 and TRBJ2-7, with 7 nucleotides matching TRBD2. The trim removed 4 bases at V and 6 bases at J, leaving 3 bases unmatched. Germline assignment: CDR1 SEHNR and CDR2 FQNEAQ (reference sequence). The CDR3 length is 12 residues. The CDR3 region has the DNA TGTGCCAGCAGCTCGAGGACTAGCGAGCAGTACTTC. Its protein product is CASSSRTSEQYF.

This clone was recorded a few times. The gene calls are TRBV7-9 and TRBJ2-3; 10 bases map to TRBD2. The V segment lost 3 bases and the J segment 6 bases; nucleotides outside the gene matches: 12. Germline V lookup: CDR1 SEHNR, CDR2 FQNEAQ (reference sequence). The CDR3 covers 17 residues. The DNA for the CDR3 is TGTGCCAGCAGCTTCGCTAGCGGGAGCTCCGGGCAGGATACGCAGTATTTT. It codes for CASSFASGSSGQDTQYF.

V usage is TRBV9 and J usage is TRBJ2-5; 11 bases map to TRBD1. CDR1 SGDLS and CDR2 YYNGEE come from the germline V gene. After removal of 5 bases from V and 10 bases from J, the junction contained 7 bases not matched to a gene. The CDR3 runs to 13 residues. This CDR3 reads CASSGTGGSIQYF. CDR3 coding DNA: TGTGCCAGCAGTGGGACAGGGGGGTCGATCCAGTACTTC.

The chain employs TRBV7-9 and TRBJ2-2, with 11 nucleotides matching TRBD2. The junction had 12 bases not matched to a gene; V was cut back by 5 bases and J by 4 bases. CDR3 length equals 18 residues. The germline CDR1 and CDR2 sequences are SEHNR and FQNEAQ (reference sequence). DNA for the CDR3: TGTGCCAGCAGCGGGGGTAGCGGGAGGGTGAAGTTCACCGGGGAGCTGTTTTTT. This encodes CASSGGSGRVKFTGELFF. The full variable domain, its missing parts supplied by reference TRBV7-9 and TRBJ2-2, is DTGVSQNPRHKITKRGQNVTFRCDPISEHNRLYWYRQTLGQGPEFLTYFQNEAQLEKSRLLSDRFSAERPKGSFSTLEIQRTEQGDSAMYLCASSGGSGRVKFTGELFFGEGSRLTVL.

The CDR3 here is CASSPEFIPSGPQETQYF. DNA of the CDR3: TGTGCCAGCAGCCCGGAATTTATTCCTAGCGGGCCCCAAGAGACCCAGTACTTC. The chain is built from TRBV28 and TRBJ2-5; TRBD2 aligns across 8 bases. Germline V gene data show CDR1 as MDHEN and CDR2 as SYDVKM. Trimming cost V 6 bases and J 1 base; bases outside gene matches: 16. The CDR3 is made up of 18 amino acids.

The chain links TRBV6-4 to TRBJ1-5, with 8 bases matching TRBD1. Germline V gives CDR1 MRHNA, CDR2 SNTAGT. The CDR3 is 13 residues long. V trimming: 4 bases; J trimming: 6 bases; junction bases outside the gene matches: 2. CDR3 loop: CASSVDRGQPQHF. The CDR3 bases are TGTGCCAGCAGTGTCGACAGGGGTCAGCCCCAGCATTTT.

This chain connects TRBV9 to TRBJ2-7; 8 bases match TRBD2. The CDR3 is 15 residues long. CDR1 SGDLS and CDR2 YYNGEE come from the germline V gene. V shed 3 bases, J shed 3 bases, and the junction held 8 bases outside the gene matches. The CDR3 sequence is CASSAGLEGIYEQYF. The DNA for the CDR3 is TGTGCCAGCAGCGCGGGACTAGAAGGGATCTACGAGCAGTACTTC.

The J gene is TRBJ1-1, the V gene TRBV5-1, with TRBD1 as a possible D gene (5 bases). This CDR3 is built from 14 residues. Trimming cost V 1 base and J 1 base, with 8 bases left between them. CDR1 is SGHRS, CDR2 YFSETQ, per germline. The CDR3, as DNA: TGCGCCAGCAGCTTGTTACAGGCGAACACTGAAGCTTTCTTT. Encoded protein: CASSLLQANTEAFF.

There are a few counts of this clone. The chain carries TRBV29-1 and TRBJ2-1; 10 bases fit TRBD2. Germline CDR1 is SQVTM and CDR2 is ANQGSEA. With 5 bases clipped from V and 4 bases from J, the junction kept 11 bases outside the gene matches. The CDR3 sequence is 16 residues long. CDR3 nucleotides: TGCAGCGTTCCTCCCGTAGCGGGAGGCAGGTACAATGAGCAGTTCTTC. Its translation is CSVPPVAGGRYNEQFF.

The V call is TRBV29-1, the J call TRBJ2-2; 10 bases map to TRBD2. The CDR3 is 16 residues long. The junction had 2 bases not matched to a gene; V was cut back by 1 base and J by 0 bases. CDR1 is SQVTM, CDR2 ANQGSEA, per germline. This CDR3 is CSVEGGLAPNTGELFF. The CDR3 nucleotides are TGCAGCGTTGAAGGGGGACTAGCGCCGAACACCGGGGAGCTGTTTTTT.